This T cell receptor beta chain was retrieved from a study of cytomegalovirus exposure and HLA in healthy donors. General study results and limits: Cytomegalovirus association was assigned to more than 150 TCR beta chains. In a later analysis, V- and J-gene trimming of beta chains associated with a DCLRE1C missense variant, replicated independently. In an earlier analysis, productive rearrangement rates for most beta V segments clustered near 87% or 30%.

Primers: 60 Vbeta forward and 13 Jbeta reverse. Repertoires were generated with immunoSEQ multiplex PCR, while TCRdb's copy carries only in-frame clones and drops some. Of just over 150,000 clones detected, roughly 84% appear once; the ten largest clones hold around 2.1%. On this clone: Its antigen is undetermined.

The germline V gene encodes CDR1 SGHRS and CDR2 YFSETQ. V was cut by 4 bases and J by 3 bases, with 13 bases left in between. The CDR3 sequence is 14 residues long. The sequencing sample was made of PBMCs. The source of this sequence is a man in his late teens or twenties in good health and CMV-seropositive. The chain uses TRBV5-1 and TRBJ1-1; a possible D gene is TRBD1 (6 bases). The CDR3 region is CASSTQGGHTEAFF. The CDR3 region has the DNA TGCGCCAGCAGCACCCAAGGGGGTCACACTGAAGCTTTCTTT.